One sample yielded the 19 T cell receptor beta chains listed below, sequenced in a study of CD8 T cells in Susac syndrome. Roughly 0.5 to 1 ug RNA was reverse transcribed with random hexamers. TCRdb re-derived calls from the immunoSEQ multiplex PCR reads in MiXCR, one entry per CDR3 protein. In the table there are 150,000 to 200,000 distinct CDR3 sequences, around 94% of which are singletons. Sequenced material: CD4+ T cells from PBMCs. The source of these receptors is a human donor in good health.

A note on this clonotype: The junction does not match germline at one end; this may be a read error. This chain uses TRBV28 with TRBJ1-6; 9 nucleotides line up with TRBD1. This CDR3 comprises 13 residues. Per the germline V gene, CDR1 is MDHEN and CDR2 is SYDVKM. The chain's CDR3 is CASSFPGQGLVDF. In DNA, the CDR3 is TGTGCCAGCAGTTTTCCGGGACAGGGTTTAGTAGACTTT.

The gene calls are TRBV20-1 and TRBJ2-5; 8 bases line up with TRBD1. This CDR3 spans 17 amino acids. Trimming took 4 bases from V and 2 from J; bases not matched to a gene: 15. Germline V lookup: CDR1 DFQATT, CDR2 SNEGSKA (reference sequence). The CDR3 loop is CSAKGQGNRLRQETQYF. For the CDR3, the DNA is TGCAGTGCTAAAGGACAGGGTAATCGGCTAAGGCAAGAGACCCAGTACTTC.

This chain uses TRBV7-2 with TRBJ2-2, with TRBD2 matching over 7 bases. In germline, CDR1 is SGHTA, CDR2 FQGNSA. V trimming: 0 bases; J trimming: 4 bases; junction bases outside the gene matches: 2. This CDR3 spans 15 amino acids. CDR3 region: CASSLASGGTGELFF. As DNA, the CDR3 is TGTGCCAGCAGCTTAGCGTCGGGGGGCACCGGGGAGCTGTTTTTT.

The J gene is TRBJ2-5, the V gene TRBV7-2, with 11 positions matching TRBD2. Germline trimming cut 3 bases from V and 2 bases from J; bases unmatched to any gene: 5. Germline CDR1 and CDR2: SGHTA and FQGNSA. CDR3 length: 16 residues. The CDR3 DNA reads TGTGCCAGCAGCTTGGCACTAGCGGGGGCTCAAGAGACCCAGTACTTC. Protein product: CASSLALAGAQETQYF.

This rearrangement joins TRBV20-1 to TRBJ2-3; 7 bases are shared with TRBD2. The CDR3 is 14 residues long. Germline CDR1 reads DFQATT; CDR2 reads SNEGSKA (reference sequence). The V gene end was trimmed by 3 bases and the J gene end by 4 bases; junction bases not matched to a gene: 7. The CDR3 coding sequence is TGCAGTGCTAGGGTGGGAGGGAGCGCAGATACGCAGTATTTT. Translation: CSARVGGSADTQYF.

Written as DNA, the CDR3 is TGCAGCGTTGCGAGCGGGAGGGAAGAGACCCAGTACTTC. Encoded protein: CSVASGREETQYF. The chain is built from TRBV29-1 and TRBJ2-5; 10 bases are shared with TRBD2. In germline, CDR1 is SQVTM, CDR2 ANQGSEA. CDR3 length equals 13 residues. V gave up 4 bases and J gave up 3 bases; unmatched junction bases: 2.

The chain couples TRBV28 to TRBJ2-5, with D perhaps TRBD2 (6 bases). CDR3 length: 13 residues. In germline, CDR1 is MDHEN, CDR2 SYDVKM. The V end was cut by 2 bases, the J end by 5 bases, with 9 bases between. The CDR3 protein is CASSLAGRETQYF. Here the CDR3 DNA reads TGTGCCAGCAGTTTAGCGGGGCGGGAGACCCAGTACTTC.

V and J are TRBV9 and TRBJ1-3; D gene ambiguous. The CDR3 has 15 amino acids. V was cut by 4 bases and J by 0 bases, with 11 bases left in between. Germline V gene lookup returns CDR1 SGDLS and CDR2 YYNGEE. CDR3 DNA: TGTGCCAGCAGCTACCGGGAACACTCTGGAAACACCATATATTTT. It codes for CASSYREHSGNTIYF.

V and J are TRBV29-1 and TRBJ2-7, with a possible D match to TRBD2 (5 bases). The V end lost 2 bases, the J end lost 4 bases, and 15 bases lay between the germline ends. The germline V gene has CDR1 SQVTM and CDR2 ANQGSEA. The CDR3 covers 14 residues. The CDR3 spells CSVEFGSGSYEQYF. The DNA of the CDR3 is TGCAGCGTTGAATTCGGCAGCGGTTCGTACGAGCAGTACTTC.

Only one count was recorded for this clonotype. The rearrangement uses TRBV7-9 and TRBJ2-7; no clear D. Per the germline V gene, CDR1 is SEHNR and CDR2 is FQNEAQ (reference sequence). The CDR3 sequence is 15 residues long. V was clipped by 7 bases and J by 0 bases, with 16 bases between them. CDR3 sequence (DNA): TGTGCCAGCATCCCAAGTGGAGAACACTCCTACGAGCAGTACTTC. This codes for CASIPSGEHSYEQYF. Full variable domain (outside the CDR3, taken from reference TRBV7-9 and TRBJ2-7): DTGVSQNPRHKITKRGQNVTFRCDPISEHNRLYWYRQTLGQGPEFLTYFQNEAQLEKSRLLSDRFSAERPKGSFSTLEIQRTEQGDSAMYLCASIPSGEHSYEQYFGPGTRLTVT.

The chain joins TRBV19 to TRBJ2-7; D might be TRBD2 (6 bases). V lost 5 bases, J lost 0 bases, and 11 bases lay in between. The CDR3 runs to 14 residues. The germline CDR1 and CDR2 sequences are LNHDA and SQIVND (reference sequence). CDR3 sequence (DNA): TGTGCCAGTAGTCCCCCGGGAGACTCCTACGAGCAGTACTTC. Its protein is CASSPPGDSYEQYF. Together with reference TRBV19 and TRBJ2-7, the CDR3 gives the full variable domain: DGGITQSPKYLFRKEGQNVTLSCEQNLNHDAMYWYRQDPGQGLRLIYYSQIVNDFQKGDIAEGYSVSREKKESFPLTVTSAQKNPTAFYLCASSPPGDSYEQYFGPGTRLTVT.

The chain employs TRBV19 and TRBJ2-5, with D possibly being TRBD1 (5 bases). Trimming pared 5 bases from V and 5 bases from J, leaving 12 bases between. The CDR3 sequence is 13 residues long. Per germline, CDR1 LNHDA and CDR2 SQIVND (reference sequence). Here the CDR3 reads CASSSDIRETQYF. CDR3 bases: TGTGCCAGTAGTTCGGACATCCGGGAGACCCAGTACTTC.

V is TRBV6-2 or TRBV6-3 and J is TRBJ2-1; 7 bases match TRBD2. CDR3 length: 16 residues. V lost 5 bases and J lost 2; bases outside the gene matches: 9. Germline assignment: CDR1 MNHEY and CDR2 SVGEGT. CDR3 nucleotides: TGTGCCAGCAGTCTCTACGGGGGGACCCCCTACAATGAGCAGTTCTTC. This gives the protein CASSLYGGTPYNEQFF.

The rearrangement uses TRBV2 and TRBJ2-2, with a possible D match to TRBD1 (6 bases). V dropped 6 bases and J dropped 8 bases, with 25 bases sitting between them. This CDR3 spans 17 amino acids. CDR1 and CDR2 from the germline V gene are SNHLY and FYNNEI. CDR3 DNA: TGTGCCAGCAGAAAGACTTTGTATTCCGTGGGGGCGGGGGAGCTGTTTTTT. It is translated as CASRKTLYSVGAGELFF.

This chain connects TRBV4-3 to TRBJ2-5, with a weak D call TRBD2 (5 bases). CDR3 length: 15 residues. The V gene's germline CDR1 is LGHNA and CDR2 YSLEER. Deletions cut 4 bases from V and 0 bases from J, with 12 bases between. DNA for the CDR3: TGCGCCAGCAGCCGAAACGGGATTTACCAAGAGACCCAGTACTTC. Translation: CASSRNGIYQETQYF.

The CDR3: CAWSSQGAGETQYF. The CDR3 DNA is TGTGCCTGGAGTTCACAGGGGGCAGGGGAGACCCAGTACTTC. The gene calls are TRBV30 and TRBJ2-5; TRBD1 matches 9 bases. The CDR3 has 14 residues. The germline V gene has CDR1 GTSNPN and CDR2 SVGIG (reference sequence). V trimming: 2 bases; J trimming: 5 bases; junction bases outside the gene matches: 6.

This rearrangement joins TRBV5-1 to TRBJ2-5, with 8 bases fitting TRBD1. Unmatched junction bases numbered 6, after V lost 4 bases and J lost 4 bases. Germline V gives CDR1 SGHRS, CDR2 YFSETQ. This CDR3 is built from 14 residues. CDR3 protein: CASSPDRVGETQYF. DNA of the CDR3: TGCGCCAGCAGCCCGGACAGGGTCGGAGAGACCCAGTACTTC.

This chain uses TRBV6-5 with TRBJ2-7; D is undetermined. This CDR3 comprises 14 residues. Between the trimmed V and J ends, which lost 4 bases and 4 bases, there was a span of 14 bases. Germline lookup yields CDR1 MNHEY and CDR2 SVGAGI. Written as DNA, the CDR3 is TGTGCCAGCAGTTCAAGGTTGGCTTGGTACGAGCAGTACTTC. This translates into CASSSRLAWYEQYF.

J is TRBJ2-3 and V is TRBV29-1; D ambiguous. The CDR3 length is 11 residues. Germline CDR1 and CDR2: SQVTM and ANQGSEA. Deletions cut 7 bases from V and 0 bases from J, with 5 bases between. CDR3: CSGDSTDTQYF. CDR3 DNA: TGCAGCGGTGACAGCACAGATACGCAGTATTTT.